The sample holds many counts of the clone carrying this T cell receptor (beta chain). This specimen comes from a study of T cells in Graves' hyperthyroidism and ophthalmopathy. Trimming pared 2 bases from V and 2 bases from J, leaving 6 bases between. Germline V gene lookup returns CDR1 MNHEY and CDR2 SVGAGI. This CDR3 has 14 residues. TCR beta CDR3 region amplification was performed from RNA transcripts. TCR CDR3 underwent first-round RT-PCR with the HTBI primer set. A single record per CDR3 protein comes from TCRdb applying MiXCR to the multiplex PCR reads. Of fewer than 400,000 distinct CDR3 sequences detected, 20% to 25% appear once; the ten largest clones hold 73%. Isolation of PBMCs was performed on roughly 9 ml fresh peripheral blood.

The TCR was taken from a middle-aged man with Graves' hyperthyroidism. This sequence joins TRBV6-5 and TRBJ2-2, with no clear D. The sequencing input was blood. In DNA form, the CDR3 reads TGTGCCAGCAGTTACGAGATTAACACCGGGGAGCTGTTTTTT. Translated: CASSYEINTGELFF.